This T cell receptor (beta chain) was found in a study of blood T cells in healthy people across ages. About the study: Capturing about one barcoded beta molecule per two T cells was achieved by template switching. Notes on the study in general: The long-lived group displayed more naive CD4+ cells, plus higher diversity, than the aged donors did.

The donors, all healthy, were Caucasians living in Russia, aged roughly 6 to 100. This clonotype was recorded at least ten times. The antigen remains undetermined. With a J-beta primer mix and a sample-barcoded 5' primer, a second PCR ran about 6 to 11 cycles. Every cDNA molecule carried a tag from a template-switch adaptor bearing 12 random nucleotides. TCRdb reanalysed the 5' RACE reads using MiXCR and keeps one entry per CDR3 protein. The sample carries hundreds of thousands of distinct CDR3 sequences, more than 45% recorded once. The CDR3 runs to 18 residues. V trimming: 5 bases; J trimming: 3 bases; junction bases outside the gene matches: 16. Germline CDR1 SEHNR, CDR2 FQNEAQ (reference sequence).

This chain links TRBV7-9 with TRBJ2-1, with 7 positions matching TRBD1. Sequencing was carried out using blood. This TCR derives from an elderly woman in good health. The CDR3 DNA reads TGTGCCAGCAGCCCGCCCAAGGGACAGAGCCTACGCTACAATGAGCAGTTCTTC. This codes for CASSPPKGQSLRYNEQFF.